The entry below describes one T cell receptor (beta chain). What it binds is not known. This sample was included in a study of cytomegalovirus exposure and HLA in healthy donors. Study results and caveats: Researchers counted roughly 150 TCR beta chains as cytomegalovirus-associated. The tendency of first-cohort TCR clusters to co-occur in the roughly 120 validation repertoires was the finding of a later analysis.

The data were produced by immunoSEQ multiplex PCR, yet TCRdb's version contains in-frame clones alone and is incomplete. The sample holds about 160,000 clones, approximately 89% seen once. The CDR3 spans 16 residues. CDR1 and CDR2 from the germline V gene are MNHEY and SMNVEV (reference sequence). V was pared by 4 bases and J by 2 bases, with 15 bases between. This sequence joins TRBV27 and TRBJ2-4; D ambiguous. Sequencing used PBMCs. This receptor was obtained from a man aged 18 to 30 in good health and CMV-seropositive. In DNA form, the CDR3 reads TGTGCCAGCAGTTCTACTTATTCCCCGACCAAAAACATTCAGTACTTC. This codes for CASSSTYSPTKNIQYF.